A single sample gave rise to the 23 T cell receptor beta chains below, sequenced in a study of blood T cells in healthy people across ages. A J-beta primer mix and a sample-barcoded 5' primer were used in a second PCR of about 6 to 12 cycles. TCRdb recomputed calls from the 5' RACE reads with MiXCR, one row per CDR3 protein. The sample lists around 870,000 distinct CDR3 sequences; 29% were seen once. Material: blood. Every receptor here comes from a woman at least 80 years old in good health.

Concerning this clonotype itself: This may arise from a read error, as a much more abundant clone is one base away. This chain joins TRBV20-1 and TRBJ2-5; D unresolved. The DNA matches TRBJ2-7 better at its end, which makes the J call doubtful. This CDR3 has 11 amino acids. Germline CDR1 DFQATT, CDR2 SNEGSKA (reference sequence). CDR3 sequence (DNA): TGCAGTGCTAGTCCGACCTACGAGCAGTACTTC. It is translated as CSASPTYEQYF.

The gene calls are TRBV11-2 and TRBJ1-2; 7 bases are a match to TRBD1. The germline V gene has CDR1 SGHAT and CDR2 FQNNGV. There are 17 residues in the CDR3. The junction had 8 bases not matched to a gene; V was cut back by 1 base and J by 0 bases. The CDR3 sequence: CASSLGQGRGSNYGYTF. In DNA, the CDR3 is TGTGCCAGCAGCTTAGGACAGGGAAGGGGTTCTAACTATGGCTACACCTTC.

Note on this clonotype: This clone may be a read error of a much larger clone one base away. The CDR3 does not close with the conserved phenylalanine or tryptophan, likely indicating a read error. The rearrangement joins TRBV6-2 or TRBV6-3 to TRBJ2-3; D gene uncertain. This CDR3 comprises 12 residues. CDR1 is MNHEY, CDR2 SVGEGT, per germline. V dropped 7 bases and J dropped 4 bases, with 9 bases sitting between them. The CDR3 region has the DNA TGTGCCAGCACCCAGGTTGCAGATACGCAGTATTGT. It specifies CASTQVADTQYC.

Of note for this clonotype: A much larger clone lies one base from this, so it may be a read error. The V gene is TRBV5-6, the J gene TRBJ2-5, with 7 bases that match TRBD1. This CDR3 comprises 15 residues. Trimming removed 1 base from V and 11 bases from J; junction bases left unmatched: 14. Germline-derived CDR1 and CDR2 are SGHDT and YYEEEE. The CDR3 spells CASSLQGVSYNEQYF. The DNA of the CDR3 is TGTGCCAGCAGCTTGCAGGGGGTATCCTACAATGAGCAGTACTTC.

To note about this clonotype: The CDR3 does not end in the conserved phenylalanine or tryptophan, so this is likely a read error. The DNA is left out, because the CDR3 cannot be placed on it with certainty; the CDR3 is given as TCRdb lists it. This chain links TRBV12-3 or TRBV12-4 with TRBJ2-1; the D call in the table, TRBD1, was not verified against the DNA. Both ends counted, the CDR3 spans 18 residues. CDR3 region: CASSYRTTVSSYNEQFFV.

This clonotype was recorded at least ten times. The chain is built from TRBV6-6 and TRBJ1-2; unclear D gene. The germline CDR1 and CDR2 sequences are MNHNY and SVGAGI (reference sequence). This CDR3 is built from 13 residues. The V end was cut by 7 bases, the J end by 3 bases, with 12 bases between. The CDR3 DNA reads TGTGCCAGCATGAGGGCTCTTTACTATGGCTACACCTTC. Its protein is CASMRALYYGYTF.

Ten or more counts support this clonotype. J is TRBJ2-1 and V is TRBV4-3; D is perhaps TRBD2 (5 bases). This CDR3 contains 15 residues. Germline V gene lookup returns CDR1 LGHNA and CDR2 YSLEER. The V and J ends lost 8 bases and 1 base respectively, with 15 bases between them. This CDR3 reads CASRLERASYNEQFF. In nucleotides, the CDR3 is TGCGCCAGCCGTCTTGAGAGGGCGTCCTACAATGAGCAGTTCTTC.

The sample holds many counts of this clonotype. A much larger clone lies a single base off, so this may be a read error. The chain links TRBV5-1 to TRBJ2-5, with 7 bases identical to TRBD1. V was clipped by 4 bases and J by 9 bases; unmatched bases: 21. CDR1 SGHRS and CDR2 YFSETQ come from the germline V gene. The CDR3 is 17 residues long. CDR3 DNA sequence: TGCGCCAGCAGCCCCGGATTACGGACAGGATTTTTGGAGGCCCAGTACTTC. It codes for CASSPGLRTGFLEAQYF.

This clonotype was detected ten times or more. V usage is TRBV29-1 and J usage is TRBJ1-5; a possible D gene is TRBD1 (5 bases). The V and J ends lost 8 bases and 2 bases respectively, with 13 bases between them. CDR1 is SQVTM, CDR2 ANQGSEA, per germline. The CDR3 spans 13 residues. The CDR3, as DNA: TGCAGCTTCCGGGACGGCCGCAATCAGCCCCAGCATTTT. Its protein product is CSFRDGRNQPQHF. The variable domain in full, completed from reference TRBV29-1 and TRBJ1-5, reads SAVISQKPSRDICQRGTSLTIQCQVDSQVTMMFWYRQQPGQSLTLIATANQGSEATYESGFVIDKFPISRPNLTFSTLTVSNMSPEDSSIYLCSFRDGRNQPQHFGDGTRLSIL.

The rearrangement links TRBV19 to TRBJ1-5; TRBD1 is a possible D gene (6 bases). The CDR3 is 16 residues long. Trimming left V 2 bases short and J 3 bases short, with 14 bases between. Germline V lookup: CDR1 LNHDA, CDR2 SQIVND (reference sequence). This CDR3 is CASSILQGIHNQPQHF. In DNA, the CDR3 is TGTGCCAGTAGTATACTGCAGGGGATTCACAATCAGCCCCAGCATTTT. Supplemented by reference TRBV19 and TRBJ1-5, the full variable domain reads DGGITQSPKYLFRKEGQNVTLSCEQNLNHDAMYWYRQDPGQGLRLIYYSQIVNDFQKGDIAEGYSVSREKKESFPLTVTSAQKNPTAFYLCASSILQGIHNQPQHFGDGTRLSIL.

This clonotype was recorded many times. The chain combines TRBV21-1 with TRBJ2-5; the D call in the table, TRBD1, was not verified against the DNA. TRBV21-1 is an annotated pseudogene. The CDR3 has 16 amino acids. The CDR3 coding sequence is TGTGCCAGCAGCCCCTTTCTCGGGACCCCGACGGAGACCCAGTACTTC. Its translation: CASSPFLGTPTETQYF.

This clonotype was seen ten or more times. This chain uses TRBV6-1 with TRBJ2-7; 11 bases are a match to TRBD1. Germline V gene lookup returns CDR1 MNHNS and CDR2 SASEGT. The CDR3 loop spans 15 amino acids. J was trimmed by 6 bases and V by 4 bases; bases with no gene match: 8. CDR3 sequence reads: CASSGGTGGSREQYF. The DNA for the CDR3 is TGTGCCAGCAGTGGCGGGACAGGGGGTTCTCGCGAGCAGTACTTC.

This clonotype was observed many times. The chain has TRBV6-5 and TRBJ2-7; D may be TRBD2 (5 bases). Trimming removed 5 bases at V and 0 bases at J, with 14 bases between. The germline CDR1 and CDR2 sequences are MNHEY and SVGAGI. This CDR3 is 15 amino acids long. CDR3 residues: CASSPYGERSYEQYF. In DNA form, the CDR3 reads TGTGCCAGCAGTCCTTATGGGGAGCGCTCCTACGAGCAGTACTTC.

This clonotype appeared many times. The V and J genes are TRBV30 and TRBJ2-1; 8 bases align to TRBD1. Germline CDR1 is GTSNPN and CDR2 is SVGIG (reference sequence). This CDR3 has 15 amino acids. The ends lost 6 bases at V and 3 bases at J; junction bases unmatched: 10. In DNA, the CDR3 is TGTGCCTGTCAAGATGGACAGGGACGCTACAATGAGCAGTTCTTC. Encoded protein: CACQDGQGRYNEQFF.

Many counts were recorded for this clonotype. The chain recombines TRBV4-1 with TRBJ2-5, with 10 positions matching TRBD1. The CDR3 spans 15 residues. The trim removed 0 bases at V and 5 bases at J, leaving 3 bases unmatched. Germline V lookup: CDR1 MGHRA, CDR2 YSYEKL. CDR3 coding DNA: TGCGCCAGCAGCCAAGAGGACAGGGGGAGGGAGACCCAGTACTTC. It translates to CASSQEDRGRETQYF.

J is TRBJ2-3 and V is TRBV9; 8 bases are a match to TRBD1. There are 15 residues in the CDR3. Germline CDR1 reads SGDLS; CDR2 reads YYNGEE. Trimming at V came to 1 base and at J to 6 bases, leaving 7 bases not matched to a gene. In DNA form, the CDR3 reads TGTGCCAGCAGCGTACAGGGGGCGCAAACCGATACGCAGTATTTT. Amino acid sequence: CASSVQGAQTDTQYF.

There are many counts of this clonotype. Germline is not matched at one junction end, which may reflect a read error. The CDR3 spells CASREGFADTQYF. CDR3 sequence (DNA): TGTGCCAGCAGGGAAGGGTTCGCAGATACGCAGTATTTT. This sequence joins TRBV2 and TRBJ2-3, with D uncertain. The V gene's germline CDR1 is SNHLY and CDR2 FYNNEI. The CDR3 is 13 residues long.

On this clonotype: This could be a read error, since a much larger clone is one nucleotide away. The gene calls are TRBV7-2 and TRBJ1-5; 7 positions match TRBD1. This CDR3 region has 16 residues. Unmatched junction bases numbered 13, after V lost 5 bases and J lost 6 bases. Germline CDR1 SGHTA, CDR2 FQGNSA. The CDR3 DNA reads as TGTGCCAGCAGCCCGAAGCAGACAGGGATTGCTCAGCCCCAGCATTTT. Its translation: CASSPKQTGIAQPQHF. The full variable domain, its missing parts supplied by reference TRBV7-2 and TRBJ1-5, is GAGVSQSPSNKVTEKGKDVELRCDPISGHTALYWYRQSLGQGLEFLIYFQGNSAPDKSGLPSDRFSAERTGGSVSTLTIQRTQQEDSAVYLCASSPKQTGIAQPQHFGDGTRLSIL.

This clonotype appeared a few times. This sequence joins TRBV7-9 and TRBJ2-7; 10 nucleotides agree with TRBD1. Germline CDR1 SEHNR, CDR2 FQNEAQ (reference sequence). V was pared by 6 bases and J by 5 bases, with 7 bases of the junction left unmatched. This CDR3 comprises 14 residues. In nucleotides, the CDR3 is TGTGCCAGCAGTCCCGGGACAGGGGTTGACGAGCAGTACTTC. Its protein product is CASSPGTGVDEQYF.

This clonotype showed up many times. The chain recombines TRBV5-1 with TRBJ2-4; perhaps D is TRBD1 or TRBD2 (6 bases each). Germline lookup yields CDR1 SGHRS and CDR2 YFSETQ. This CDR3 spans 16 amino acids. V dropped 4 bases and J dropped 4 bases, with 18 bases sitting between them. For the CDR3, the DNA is TGCGCCAGCAGCCCCCCGCTCGGGGGCTCTAAAAACATTCAGTACTTC. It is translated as CASSPPLGGSKNIQYF.

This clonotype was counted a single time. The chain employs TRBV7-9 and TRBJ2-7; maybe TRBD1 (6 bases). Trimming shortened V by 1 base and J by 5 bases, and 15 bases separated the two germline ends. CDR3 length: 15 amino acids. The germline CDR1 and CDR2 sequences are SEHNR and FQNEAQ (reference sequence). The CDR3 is CASSLGIRGTDEQYF. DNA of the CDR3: TGTGCCAGCAGCTTAGGTATCAGGGGAACCGACGAGCAGTACTTC. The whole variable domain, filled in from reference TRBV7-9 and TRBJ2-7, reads DTGVSQNPRHKITKRGQNVTFRCDPISEHNRLYWYRQTLGQGPEFLTYFQNEAQLEKSRLLSDRFSAERPKGSFSTLEIQRTEQGDSAMYLCASSLGIRGTDEQYFGPGTRLTVT.

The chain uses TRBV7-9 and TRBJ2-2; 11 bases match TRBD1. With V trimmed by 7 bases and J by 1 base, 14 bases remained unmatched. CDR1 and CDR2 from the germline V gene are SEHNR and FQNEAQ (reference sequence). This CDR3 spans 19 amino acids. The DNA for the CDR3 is TGTGCCAGCACCCGGACAGGGGGCGAGATAGGCCAGAACACCGGGGAGCTGTTTTTT. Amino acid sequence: CASTRTGGEIGQNTGELFF.

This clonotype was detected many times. Here the CDR3 DNA reads TGCGCCAGCAGCTTGGGAACAGGATCCCAAGAGACCCAGTACTTC. Encoded protein: CASSLGTGSQETQYF. This chain joins TRBV5-1 and TRBJ2-5; TRBD1 is a possible D gene (5 bases). The CDR3 runs 15 residues. Germline V gene sequence: CDR1 SGHRS, CDR2 YFSETQ. The V and J ends lost 0 bases and 1 base respectively, with 10 bases between them.